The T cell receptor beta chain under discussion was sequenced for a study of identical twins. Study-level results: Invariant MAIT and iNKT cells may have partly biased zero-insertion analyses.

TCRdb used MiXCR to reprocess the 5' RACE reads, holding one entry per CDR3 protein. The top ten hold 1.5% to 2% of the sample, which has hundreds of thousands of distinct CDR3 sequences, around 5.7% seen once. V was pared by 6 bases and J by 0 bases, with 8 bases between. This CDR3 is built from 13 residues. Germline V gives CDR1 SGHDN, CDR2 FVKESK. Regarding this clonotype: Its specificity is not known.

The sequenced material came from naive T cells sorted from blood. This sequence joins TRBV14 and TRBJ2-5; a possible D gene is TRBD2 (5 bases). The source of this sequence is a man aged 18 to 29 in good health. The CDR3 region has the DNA TGTGCCAGCAGTCGGGAATACCAAGAGACCCAGTACTTC. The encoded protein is CASSREYQETQYF.